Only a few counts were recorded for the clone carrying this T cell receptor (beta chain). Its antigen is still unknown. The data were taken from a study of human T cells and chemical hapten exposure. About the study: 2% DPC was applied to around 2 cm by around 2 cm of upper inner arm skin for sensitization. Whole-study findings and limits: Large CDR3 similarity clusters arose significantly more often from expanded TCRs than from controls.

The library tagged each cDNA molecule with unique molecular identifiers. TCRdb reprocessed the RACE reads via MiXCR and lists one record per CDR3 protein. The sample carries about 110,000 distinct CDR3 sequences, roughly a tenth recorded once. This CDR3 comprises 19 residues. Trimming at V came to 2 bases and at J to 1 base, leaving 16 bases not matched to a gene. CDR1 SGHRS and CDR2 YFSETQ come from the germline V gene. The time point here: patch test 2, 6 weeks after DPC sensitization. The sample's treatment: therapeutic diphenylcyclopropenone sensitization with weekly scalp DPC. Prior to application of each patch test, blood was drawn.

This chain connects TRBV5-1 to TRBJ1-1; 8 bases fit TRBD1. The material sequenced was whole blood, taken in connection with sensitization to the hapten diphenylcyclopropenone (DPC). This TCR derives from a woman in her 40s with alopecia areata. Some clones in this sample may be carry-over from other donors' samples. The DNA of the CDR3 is TGCGCCAGCAGCTTAGTTCCGGACAGGGTAGATTGGGCGAACACTGAAGCTTTCTTT. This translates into CASSLVPDRVDWANTEAFF.